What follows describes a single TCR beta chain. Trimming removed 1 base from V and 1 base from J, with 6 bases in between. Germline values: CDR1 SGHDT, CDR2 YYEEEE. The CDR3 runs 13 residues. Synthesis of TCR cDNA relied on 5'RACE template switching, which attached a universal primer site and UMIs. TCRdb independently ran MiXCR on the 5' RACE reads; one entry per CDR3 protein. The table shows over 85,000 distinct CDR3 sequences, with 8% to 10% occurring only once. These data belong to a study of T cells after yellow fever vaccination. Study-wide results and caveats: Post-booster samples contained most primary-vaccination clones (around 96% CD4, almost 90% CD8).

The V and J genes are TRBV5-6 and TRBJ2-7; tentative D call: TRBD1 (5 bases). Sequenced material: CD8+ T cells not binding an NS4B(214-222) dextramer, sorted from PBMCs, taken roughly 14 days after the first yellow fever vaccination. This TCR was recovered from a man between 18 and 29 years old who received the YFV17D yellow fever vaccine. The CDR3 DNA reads TGTGCCAGCAGCTTGCAGGGTTCCTACGAGCAGTACGTC. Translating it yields CASSLQGSYEQYV.